This T cell receptor beta chain appears in the sequencing data of a study of T cells in Graves' hyperthyroidism and ophthalmopathy. CDR3 length: 14 residues. Germline CDR1 is DFQATT and CDR2 is SNEGSKA (reference sequence). The J segment lost 4 bases and the V segment lost 4 bases, leaving 7 bases of the junction unmatched. This clonotype has a handful of counts. Recently diagnosed hyperthyroidism of less than 2 months' duration affected patients aged 18 to 65. Regions amplified from RNA transcripts were the TCR beta CDR3 regions. The TCR CDR3 first-round RT-PCR relied on the HTBI primer set. TCRdb processed the multiplex PCR reads anew with MiXCR; each CDR3 protein has one entry. Among under 700,000 distinct CDR3 sequences listed, about 43% were seen once.

The source material was peripheral blood or thyroid tissue (not recorded which). This clonotype originated in a young woman with Graves' hyperthyroidism. The V and J genes are TRBV20-1 and TRBJ1-5; 7 nucleotides align to TRBD1. In nucleotides, the CDR3 is TGCAGTGCTAACCCGGGACAGATTAATCAGCCCCAGCATTTT. Residues: CSANPGQINQPQHF.